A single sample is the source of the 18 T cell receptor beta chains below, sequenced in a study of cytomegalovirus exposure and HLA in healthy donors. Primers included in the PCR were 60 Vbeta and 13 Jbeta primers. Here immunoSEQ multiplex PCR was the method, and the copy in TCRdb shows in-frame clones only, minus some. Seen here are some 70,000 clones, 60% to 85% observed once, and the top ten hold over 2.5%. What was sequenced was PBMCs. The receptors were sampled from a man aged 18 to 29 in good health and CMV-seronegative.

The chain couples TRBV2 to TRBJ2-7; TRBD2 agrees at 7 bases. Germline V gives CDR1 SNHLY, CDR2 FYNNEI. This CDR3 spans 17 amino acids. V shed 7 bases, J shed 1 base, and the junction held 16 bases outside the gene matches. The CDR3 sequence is CASTNRDLWGGSYEQYF. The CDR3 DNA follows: TGTGCCAGCACCAACCGGGACCTTTGGGGGGGTTCCTACGAGCAGTACTTC.

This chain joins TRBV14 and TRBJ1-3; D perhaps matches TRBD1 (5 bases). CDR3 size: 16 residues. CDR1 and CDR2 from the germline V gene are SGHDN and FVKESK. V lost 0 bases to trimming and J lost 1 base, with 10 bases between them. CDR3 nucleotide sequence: TGTGCCAGCAGCCAAGACAAGGGGCCGTCTGGAAACACCATATATTTT. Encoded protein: CASSQDKGPSGNTIYF.

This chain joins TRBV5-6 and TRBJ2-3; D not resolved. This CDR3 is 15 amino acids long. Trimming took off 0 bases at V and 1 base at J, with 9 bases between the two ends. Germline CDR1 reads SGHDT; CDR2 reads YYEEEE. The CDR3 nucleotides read TGTGCCAGCAGCTTGGCCCCCTTTGGCACAGATACGCAGTATTTT. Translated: CASSLAPFGTDTQYF.

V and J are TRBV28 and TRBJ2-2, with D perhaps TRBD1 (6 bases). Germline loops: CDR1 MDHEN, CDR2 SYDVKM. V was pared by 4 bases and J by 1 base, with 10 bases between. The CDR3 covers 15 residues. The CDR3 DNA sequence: TGTGCCAGCAGTTCTTGGACAGAGAACACCGGGGAGCTGTTTTTT. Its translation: CASSSWTENTGELFF.

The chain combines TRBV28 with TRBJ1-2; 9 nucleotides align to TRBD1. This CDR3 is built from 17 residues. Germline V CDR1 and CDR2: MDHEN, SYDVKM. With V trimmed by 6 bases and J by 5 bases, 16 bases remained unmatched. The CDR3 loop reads CASRNDRGSVSLYGYTF. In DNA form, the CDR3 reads TGTGCCAGCAGGAATGACAGGGGGAGTGTGAGTTTATATGGCTACACCTTC.

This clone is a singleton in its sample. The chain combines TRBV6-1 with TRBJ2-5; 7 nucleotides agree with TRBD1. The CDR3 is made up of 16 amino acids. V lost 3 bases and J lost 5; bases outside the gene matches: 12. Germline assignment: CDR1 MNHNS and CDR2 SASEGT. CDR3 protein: CASSDWNRGPKETQYF. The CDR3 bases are TGTGCCAGCAGTGACTGGAACAGGGGCCCCAAGGAGACCCAGTACTTC.

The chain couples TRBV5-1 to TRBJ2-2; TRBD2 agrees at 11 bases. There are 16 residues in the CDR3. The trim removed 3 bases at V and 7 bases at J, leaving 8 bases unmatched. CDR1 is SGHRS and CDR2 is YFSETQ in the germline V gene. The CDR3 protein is CASSSTSGGPNGELFF. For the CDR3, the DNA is TGCGCCAGCAGCTCCACTAGCGGGGGACCTAACGGGGAGCTGTTTTTT.

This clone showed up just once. CDR3 coding DNA: TGTGCCAGCAGTTCTGGGACAGGGGCCTACGAGCAGTACTTC. The encoded protein is CASSSGTGAYEQYF. The V call is TRBV13, the J call TRBJ2-7; 10 bases are shared with TRBD1. The germline gives CDR1 PRHDT, CDR2 FYEKMQ (reference sequence). The CDR3 is made up of 14 amino acids. V trimming: 6 bases; J trimming: 2 bases; junction bases outside the gene matches: 4.

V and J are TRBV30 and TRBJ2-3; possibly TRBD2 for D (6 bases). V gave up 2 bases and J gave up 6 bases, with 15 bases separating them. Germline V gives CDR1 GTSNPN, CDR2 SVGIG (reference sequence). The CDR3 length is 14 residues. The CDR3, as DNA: TGTGCCTGGAGTTCTTACCGGGAGAGGGATACGCAGTATTTT. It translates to CAWSSYRERDTQYF.

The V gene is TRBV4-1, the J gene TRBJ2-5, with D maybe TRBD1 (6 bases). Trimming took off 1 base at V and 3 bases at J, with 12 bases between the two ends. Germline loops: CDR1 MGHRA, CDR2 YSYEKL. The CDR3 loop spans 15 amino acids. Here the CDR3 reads CASSQVGKGEETQYF. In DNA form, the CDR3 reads TGCGCCAGCAGCCAAGTAGGAAAGGGGGAAGAGACCCAGTACTTC.

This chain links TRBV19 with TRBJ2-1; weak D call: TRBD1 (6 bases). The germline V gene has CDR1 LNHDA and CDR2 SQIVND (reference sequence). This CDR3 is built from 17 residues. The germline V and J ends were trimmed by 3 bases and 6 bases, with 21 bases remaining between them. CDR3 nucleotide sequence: TGTGCCAGTAGTATGATATGGGGGCAGGGAGTAGCCAATGAGCAGTTCTTC. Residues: CASSMIWGQGVANEQFF.

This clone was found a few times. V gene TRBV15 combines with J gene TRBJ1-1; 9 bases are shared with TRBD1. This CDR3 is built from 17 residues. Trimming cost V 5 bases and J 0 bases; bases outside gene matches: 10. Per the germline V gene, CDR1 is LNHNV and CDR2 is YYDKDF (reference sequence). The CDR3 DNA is TGTGCCACCAGCCCCGGACAGGGGTGGGGAATGAACACTGAAGCTTTCTTT. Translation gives CATSPGQGWGMNTEAFF.

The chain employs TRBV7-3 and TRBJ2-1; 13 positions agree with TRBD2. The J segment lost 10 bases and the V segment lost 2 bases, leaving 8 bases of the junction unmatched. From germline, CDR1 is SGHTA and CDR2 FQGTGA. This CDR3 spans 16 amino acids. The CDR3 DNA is TGTGCCAGCAGCTTACTCGGGACTAGCGGGGTCGGGGAGCAGTTCTTC. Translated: CASSLLGTSGVGEQFF.

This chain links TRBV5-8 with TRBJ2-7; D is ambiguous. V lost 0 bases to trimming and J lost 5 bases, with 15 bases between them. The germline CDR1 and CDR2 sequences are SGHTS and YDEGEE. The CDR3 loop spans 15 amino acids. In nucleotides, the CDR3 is TGTGCCAGCAGCTTGGTGTTAGTAGGCAGGCACGAGCAGTACTTC. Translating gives CASSLVLVGRHEQYF.

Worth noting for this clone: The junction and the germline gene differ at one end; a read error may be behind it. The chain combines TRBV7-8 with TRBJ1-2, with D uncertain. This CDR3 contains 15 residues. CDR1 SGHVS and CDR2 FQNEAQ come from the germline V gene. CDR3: CASSPDPGNNYGCTF. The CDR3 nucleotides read TGTGCCAGCAGCCCTGATCCGGGGAATAACTATGGCTGCACCTTC. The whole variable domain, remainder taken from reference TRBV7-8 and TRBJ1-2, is GAGVSQSPRYKVAKRGQDVALRCDPISGHVSLFWYQQALGQGPEFLTYFQNEAQLDKSGLPSDRFFAERPEGSVSTLKIQRTQQEDSAVYLCASSPDPGNNYGCTFGSGTRLTVV.

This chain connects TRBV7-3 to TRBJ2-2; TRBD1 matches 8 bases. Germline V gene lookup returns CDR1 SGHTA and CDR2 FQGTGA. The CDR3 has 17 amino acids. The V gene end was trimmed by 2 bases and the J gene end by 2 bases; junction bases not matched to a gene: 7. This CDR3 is CASSLGQGLGNTGELFF. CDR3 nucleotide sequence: TGTGCCAGCAGCTTAGGACAGGGCCTCGGAAACACCGGGGAGCTGTTTTTT.

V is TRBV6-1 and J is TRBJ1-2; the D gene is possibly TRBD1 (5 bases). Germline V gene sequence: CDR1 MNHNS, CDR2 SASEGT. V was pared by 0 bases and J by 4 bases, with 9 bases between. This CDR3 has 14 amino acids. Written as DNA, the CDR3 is TGTGCCAGCAGTGAAGCAGGGGCACGCTATGGCTACACCTTC. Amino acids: CASSEAGARYGYTF.

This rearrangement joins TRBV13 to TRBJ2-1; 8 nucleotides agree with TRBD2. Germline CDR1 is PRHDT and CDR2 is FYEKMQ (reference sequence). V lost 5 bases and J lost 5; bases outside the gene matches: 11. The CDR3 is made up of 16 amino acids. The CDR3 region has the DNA TGTGCCAGCAGCCCCCTCGGGGGGGCTACGAACAATGAGCAGTTCTTC. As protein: CASSPLGGATNNEQFF.